This entry describes one T cell receptor beta chain. What it binds is unknown. TCRdb independently ran MiXCR on the 5' RACE reads; one entry per CDR3 protein. The sample contains about 320,000 distinct CDR3 sequences, more than 13% of which appear only once. The germline gives CDR1 SGHTA, CDR2 FQGNSA. Trimming removed 4 bases from V and 5 bases from J; junction bases left unmatched: 7. The CDR3 covers 16 residues. The sample is drawn from a study of T-cell memory formation after mild COVID-19. Overall study results and limits: Chiefly within CM and EM were the contracting CD4+ clones; CD8+ ones were within EMRA. The authors left the SARS-CoV-2 specificity of second-wave clones peaking on day 37 unconfirmed. A second wave expanding day 15 to 37 was CD4+-biased; contracting clones were balanced. Pre-infection memory contained some responding clones, which suggested that cross-reactive memory had joined.

The source is a man aged 18 to 30 who had mild COVID-19 (a few samples of this study predate the infection). Cell type and time point are not known. This sequence joins TRBV7-2 and TRBJ1-6, with 8 positions matching TRBD1. The specimen was PBMCs or a T cell subset sorted from them (not recorded which). CDR3 DNA: TGTGCCAGCAGCTCGCACGGACAGGGTAATAATTCACCCCTCCACTTT. Encoded protein: CASSSHGQGNNSPLHF.